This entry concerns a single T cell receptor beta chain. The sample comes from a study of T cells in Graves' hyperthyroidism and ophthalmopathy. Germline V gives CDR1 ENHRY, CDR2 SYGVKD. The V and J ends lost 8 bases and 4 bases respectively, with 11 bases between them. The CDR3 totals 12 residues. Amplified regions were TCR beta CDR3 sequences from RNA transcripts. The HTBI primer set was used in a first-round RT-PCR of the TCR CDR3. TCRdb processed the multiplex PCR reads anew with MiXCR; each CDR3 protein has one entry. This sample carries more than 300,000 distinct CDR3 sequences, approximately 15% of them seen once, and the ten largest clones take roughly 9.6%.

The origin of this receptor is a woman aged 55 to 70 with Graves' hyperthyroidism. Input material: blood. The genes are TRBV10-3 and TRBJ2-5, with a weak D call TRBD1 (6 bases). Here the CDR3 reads CAIASQGETQYF. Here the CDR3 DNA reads TGTGCCATCGCCTCACAGGGAGAGACCCAGTACTTC.